One and the same sample provided the 20 T cell receptor beta chains below, sequenced in a study of beta chain features in type 1 diabetes. Investigators reverse transcribed all isolated RNA, so they sequenced expressed TCRB transcripts. Assay used: immunoSEQ multiplex PCR; TCRdb lists only in-frame clones, some missing. The profile shows tens of thousands of clones, around a third of them singletons. The sequenced sample was stem cell memory CD4+ T cells from blood. These receptors all come from a woman aged 18 to 35 in good health.

This CDR3 is CASSLAGGNYEQYF. DNA for the CDR3: TGTGCCAGCAGCTTAGCGGGGGGTAACTACGAGCAGTACTTC. The chain joins TRBV11-2 to TRBJ2-7; the match to TRBD2 covers 7 bases. The CDR3 has 14 residues. The germline V gene encodes CDR1 SGHAT and CDR2 FQNNGV. V lost 1 base and J lost 3; bases outside the gene matches: 3.

The chain uses TRBV15 and TRBJ2-7; perhaps TRBD1 as D (5 bases). CDR3 length: 16 residues. V was pared by 0 bases and J by 0 bases, with 12 bases between. Germline lookup yields CDR1 LNHNV and CDR2 YYDKDF (reference sequence). The CDR3 loop is CATSRDLATGSYEQYF. The CDR3, as DNA: TGTGCCACCAGCAGAGATCTGGCCACAGGCTCCTACGAGCAGTACTTC.

The J gene is TRBJ2-3, the V gene TRBV6-5, with D maybe TRBD1 (5 bases). Germline V gene sequence: CDR1 MNHEY, CDR2 SVGAGI. V lost 0 bases and J lost 2, with 9 bases in between. The CDR3 has 15 residues. The CDR3 sequence: CASSYSDKFTDTQYF. In nucleotides, the CDR3 is TGTGCCAGCAGTTACTCGGACAAGTTCACAGATACGCAGTATTTT.

The chain uses TRBV7-3 and TRBJ2-2; D uncertain. The CDR3 loop spans 13 amino acids. Germline loops: CDR1 SGHTA, CDR2 FQGTGA. Deletions cut 0 bases from V and 7 bases from J, with 6 bases between. The CDR3 region is CASSLTSVGELFF. CDR3 nucleotide sequence: TGTGCCAGCAGCTTAACTAGTGTCGGGGAGCTGTTTTTT.

The genes are TRBV19 and TRBJ2-1, with 9 positions matching TRBD1. The CDR3 loop spans 16 amino acids. Germline CDR1 reads LNHDA; CDR2 reads SQIVND (reference sequence). The junction had 5 bases not matched to a gene; V was cut back by 5 bases and J by 0 bases. The CDR3 nucleotides are TGTGCCAGTAGTGCCGGGACAGGGCCCTCCTACAATGAGCAGTTCTTC. Its protein is CASSAGTGPSYNEQFF.

The chain carries TRBV18 and TRBJ2-7, with 13 nucleotides matching TRBD2. The V gene end was trimmed by 3 bases and the J gene end by 3 bases; junction bases not matched to a gene: 8. The CDR3 has 17 residues. The germline CDR1 and CDR2 sequences are KGHSH and LQKENI. In DNA, the CDR3 is TGTGCCAGCTCACCTACCGGGACTAGCGGGACAGGCTACGAGCAGTACTTC. This codes for CASSPTGTSGTGYEQYF.

The rearrangement links TRBV2 to TRBJ1-1; 7 bases match TRBD1. The CDR3 contains 13 residues. V gave up 4 bases and J gave up 2 bases; unmatched junction bases: 1. The germline gives CDR1 SNHLY, CDR2 FYNNEI. The CDR3 nucleotides read TGTGCCAGCAGTGGACAGGGAAACACTGAAGCTTTCTTT. Amino acids: CASSGQGNTEAFF.

This clone was seen a few times. V and J are TRBV7-3 and TRBJ1-1; D not certain. With 1 base removed from V and 1 base from J, the gap between germline ends came to 10 bases. Germline loops: CDR1 SGHTA, CDR2 FQGTGA. The CDR3 spans 15 residues. CDR3 sequence: CASSLRAGSNTEAFF. DNA of the CDR3: TGTGCCAGCAGCTTAAGGGCAGGATCGAACACTGAAGCTTTCTTT.

This clone was seen a few times. The gene calls are TRBV6-5 and TRBJ1-2, with a tentative D call TRBD1 (6 bases). V was trimmed by 6 bases and J by 8 bases, leaving 22 bases between them. This CDR3 spans 15 amino acids. The germline gives CDR1 MNHEY, CDR2 SVGAGI. The CDR3 protein is CASSYVWGGVGGYTF. CDR3 in DNA: TGTGCCAGCAGCTACGTCTGGGGGGGCGTGGGGGGCTACACCTTC.

The rearrangement links TRBV5-1 to TRBJ2-5, with TRBD1 matching 8 bases. The CDR3 contains 14 residues. Losses at the gene ends were 4 bases for V and 1 base for J; bases not matched to a gene: 3. The germline CDR1 and CDR2 sequences are SGHRS and YFSETQ. CDR3 in amino acids: CASSGQGPQETQYF. In nucleotides, the CDR3 is TGCGCCAGCAGCGGACAGGGTCCCCAAGAGACCCAGTACTTC.

The J gene is TRBJ1-2, the V gene TRBV7-2; D remains unclear. The CDR3 has 16 amino acids. Germline assignment: CDR1 SGHTA and CDR2 FQGNSA. Deletions cut 5 bases from V and 6 bases from J, with 22 bases between. The DNA for the CDR3 is TGTGCCAGCAGCCCCAGCGGCTCAGGCTTGTGGGATGGCTACACCTTC. Translation gives CASSPSGSGLWDGYTF.

CDR3 sequence (DNA): TGTGCCTGGAGCCCCGGGACTAGCGGGGTGGATGAGCAGTTCTTC. Amino acids: CAWSPGTSGVDEQFF. The V and J genes are TRBV30 and TRBJ2-1; 13 nucleotides line up with TRBD2. V lost 3 bases to trimming and J lost 8 bases; unmatched junction nucleotides: 7. CDR3 length equals 15 residues. Germline lookup yields CDR1 GTSNPN and CDR2 SVGIG (reference sequence). The entire variable domain, with the rest obtained from reference TRBV30 and TRBJ2-1, is as follows: SQTIHQWPATLVQPVGSPLSLECTVEGTSNPNLYWYRQAAGRGLQLLFYSVGIGQISSEVPQNLSASRPQDRQFILSSKKLLLSDSGFYLCAWSPGTSGVDEQFFGPGTRLTVL.

This clone was seen only a few times. This chain links TRBV7-2 with TRBJ2-7, with a possible D match to TRBD1 (6 bases). The CDR3 has 12 amino acids. Trimming removed 4 bases at V and 4 bases at J, with 8 bases between. Germline CDR1 is SGHTA and CDR2 is FQGNSA. The chain's CDR3 is CASSSRGYEQYF. The CDR3 bases are TGTGCCAGCAGCTCCAGGGGTTACGAGCAGTACTTC. Combining the CDR3 with reference TRBV7-2 and TRBJ2-7 gives the whole variable domain GAGVSQSPSNKVTEKGKDVELRCDPISGHTALYWYRQSLGQGLEFLIYFQGNSAPDKSGLPSDRFSAERTGGSVSTLTIQRTQQEDSAVYLCASSSRGYEQYFGPGTRLTVT.

The chain carries TRBV10-3 and TRBJ1-1; D is unresolved. V lost 7 bases and J lost 1, with 10 bases in between. Germline assignment: CDR1 ENHRY and CDR2 SYGVKD. This CDR3 is 13 amino acids long. CDR3 coding DNA: TGTGCCATCAAGCCTTGGGCGAACACTGAAGCTTTCTTT. Translation gives CAIKPWANTEAFF.

This chain connects TRBV4-1 to TRBJ2-1; D gene uncertain. V was pared by 3 bases and J by 4 bases, with 4 bases between. This CDR3 is 12 amino acids long. Germline V gene data show CDR1 as MGHRA and CDR2 as YSYEKL. In DNA, the CDR3 is TGCGCCAGCAGCCACTTGTACAATGAGCAGTTCTTC. It specifies CASSHLYNEQFF.

This chain joins TRBV5-1 and TRBJ2-3; D is ambiguous. V shed 7 bases and J shed 3 bases, with 12 bases lying between them. The CDR3 runs 13 residues. Germline V gives CDR1 SGHRS, CDR2 YFSETQ. The CDR3 DNA reads as TGCGCCAGCGGCTCTCAGGTGACAGATACGCAGTATTTT. Its protein is CASGSQVTDTQYF.

The table lists this clone with a few counts. This chain joins TRBV10-3 and TRBJ1-1; D ambiguous. Per germline, CDR1 ENHRY and CDR2 SYGVKD. The CDR3 loop spans 12 amino acids. Trimming stripped 4 bases from V and 4 bases from J, with 7 bases between. CDR3 region: CAISGGFTEAFF. The CDR3 nucleotides read TGTGCCATCAGTGGAGGGTTCACTGAAGCTTTCTTT.

This sequence joins TRBV5-1 and TRBJ2-1, with unresolved D. The CDR3 totals 12 residues. Deletions cut 2 bases from V and 7 bases from J, with 7 bases between. Germline CDR1 reads SGHRS; CDR2 reads YFSETQ. CDR3 nucleotide sequence: TGCGCCAGCAGCTTTACCAGTAATGAGCAGTTCTTC. Translation: CASSFTSNEQFF.

This sequence joins TRBV30 and TRBJ2-7; D possibly corresponds to TRBD2 (6 bases). In germline, CDR1 is GTSNPN, CDR2 SVGIG (reference sequence). This CDR3 has 14 amino acids. The V gene lost 0 bases and the J gene lost 3 bases, with 12 bases spanning the gap. CDR3 sequence (DNA): TGTGCCTGGAGTGTGGGAGGACCTCACTACGAGCAGTACTTC. Translating it yields CAWSVGGPHYEQYF.

This clone turned up a few times. The chain combines TRBV29-1 with TRBJ1-3; no definite D call. V gave up 4 bases and J gave up 0 bases, with 7 bases separating them. The CDR3 is 13 residues long. Germline V lookup: CDR1 SQVTM, CDR2 ANQGSEA. CDR3 nucleotides: TGCAGCGTTGTTCAGTTCTCTGGAAACACCATATATTTT. It translates to CSVVQFSGNTIYF. The whole variable domain, filled in from reference TRBV29-1 and TRBJ1-3, reads SAVISQKPSRDICQRGTSLTIQCQVDSQVTMMFWYRQQPGQSLTLIATANQGSEATYESGFVIDKFPISRPNLTFSTLTVSNMSPEDSSIYLCSVVQFSGNTIYFGEGSWLTVV.